This TCR beta chain was profiled in a study of lymphopenia after photon versus proton radiotherapy. Whole-study findings and limits: Oligoclonal CD8+ Temra expansion after nadir drove photon patients' diversity drop. Under photons, naive T cells and diversity fell while effector/memory populations rose. Larger post-nadir TCR diversity loss correlated inversely with survival in deceased patients.

Regarding this clone: Its antigen is unidentified.

Here immunoSEQ multiplex PCR was the method, and the copy in TCRdb shows in-frame clones only, minus some. The sample contains 6,000 to 8,500 clones, nearly 90% of which appear only once. The sample in question was peripheral blood, obtained from a patient treated with photon-based radiotherapy. The sequence came from a man aged 55 to 70 with cholangiocarcinoma.

The CDR3 sequence: CASSATGGEQYF. DNA of the CDR3: TGTGCCAGCAGTGCGACGGGGGGGGAGCAGTACTTC. This chain joins TRBV6-5 and TRBJ2-7; 8 bases line up with TRBD2. The J segment lost 7 bases and the V segment lost 5 bases, leaving 4 bases of the junction unmatched. The CDR3 consists of 12 residues. Germline lookup yields CDR1 MNHEY and CDR2 SVGAGI.